This TCR beta chain comes out of a study of graft-versus-host responses after intestinal transplantation. Study information: Induction with anti-thymocyte globulin, then tacrolimus and steroids for around three years, was given to all recipients. Overall study results and limits: Declining HvG levels early post-transplant were linked to peak circulating GvH clone levels. Allograft clonal ratios (graft-versus-host to host-versus-graft) were high in patients who had graft-donor T cell macrochimerism. In recipient marrow, GvH clones were found, and some appeared first in ileum or blood.

Germline CDR1 reads MGHRA; CDR2 reads YSYEKL. The trim removed 1 base at V and 2 bases at J, leaving 11 bases unmatched. The CDR3 spans 18 residues. A remark on this clone: Its antigen is unknown.

The assay was immunoSEQ multiplex PCR, and TCRdb's table has in-frame clones only and misses some. Of fewer than 130,000 clones listed, 93% are singletons. The material was unstimulated CD8+ T cells sorted from spleen or lymph node cells, obtained before intestinal transplant. This sequence originates from a human donor who received an intestinal transplant. The chain links TRBV4-1 to TRBJ2-5; 9 bases match TRBD2. CDR3 bases: TGCGCCAGCAGCCAAGGATGGCTTCTAGCGGGAACTCAAGAGACCCAGTACTTC. Protein product: CASSQGWLLAGTQETQYF.